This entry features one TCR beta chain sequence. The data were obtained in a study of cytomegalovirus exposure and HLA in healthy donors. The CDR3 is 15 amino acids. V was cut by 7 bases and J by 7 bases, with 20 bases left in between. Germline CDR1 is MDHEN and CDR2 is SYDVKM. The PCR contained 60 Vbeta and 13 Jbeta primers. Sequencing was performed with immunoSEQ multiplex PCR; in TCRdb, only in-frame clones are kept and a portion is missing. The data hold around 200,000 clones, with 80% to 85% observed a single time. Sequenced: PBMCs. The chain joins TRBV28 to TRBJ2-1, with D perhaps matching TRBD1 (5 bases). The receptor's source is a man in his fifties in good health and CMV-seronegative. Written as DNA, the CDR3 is TGTGCCAGCAACGCAGGGTTCAGCGCGAGGAATGAGCAGTTCTTC. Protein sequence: CASNAGFSARNEQFF.